The subject of this entry is one T cell receptor beta chain. Treatment: oral pan-JAK inhibitor, 5-10 mg twice daily. This sample is part of a study of CD8+ T cells in alopecia areata. There are 16 residues in the CDR3. Germline V gene data show CDR1 as LNHDA and CDR2 as SQIVND (reference sequence). Trimming stripped 3 bases from V and 2 bases from J, with 16 bases between. As the sequencing template, cDNA was produced by extracting RNA and reverse transcribing it. The protocol was immunoSEQ multiplex PCR, while the TCRdb copy is restricted to in-frame clones and leaves out a portion. The table lists about 140,000 clones, roughly 82% of them singletons.

This chain connects TRBV19 to TRBJ1-1, with no clear D. Source: CD8+ T cells sorted from blood, taken at week 4, from a patient treated with tofacitinib. This clonotype was obtained from a human donor with alopecia areata. The DNA of the CDR3 is TGTGCCAGTAGTATTTGGAGCAAATCAGGCAACACTGAAGCTTTCTTT. Amino acids: CASSIWSKSGNTEAFF. Together with reference TRBV19 and TRBJ1-1, the CDR3 gives the full variable domain: DGGITQSPKYLFRKEGQNVTLSCEQNLNHDAMYWYRQDPGQGLRLIYYSQIVNDFQKGDIAEGYSVSREKKESFPLTVTSAQKNPTAFYLCASSIWSKSGNTEAFFGQGTRLTVV.